This T cell receptor (beta chain) was sequenced in a study of T cells in Graves' hyperthyroidism and ophthalmopathy (dated by TCRdb to about 2019). The study in broad terms: Peripheral blood samples were taken at the time of initial diagnosis, prior to any treatment. TCR V-J signatures able to tell the groups apart were searched for in a discovery cohort of 95 or so patients, of whom approximately 40 had Graves' ophthalmopathy and 55 to 65 had stable Graves' hyperthyroidism. Prospective prediction of ophthalmopathy was tested in an independent validation cohort consisting of 18 hyperthyroidism patients and 15 to 17 patients who later progressed to ophthalmopathy. For training and testing, the 100 or so patients in the discovery cohort were randomly divided in a 7:3 ratio. In addition, the study compared T-cell repertoires in thyroid tissue and in blood from several Graves' hyperthyroidism patients. After blood sampling, hyperthyroidism patients were treated with methimazole at a starting dose of 30 mg daily, and ophthalmopathy patients were treated with high-dose intravenous methylprednisolone. TCR Vbeta CDR3 sequencing of approximately 140 peripheral blood samples (more than 40 ophthalmopathy, roughly 72 hyperthyroidism and approximately 17 progressor patients) is reported in the paper.

Stable Graves' hyperthyroidism was defined as no progression to ophthalmopathy during 18 months of follow-up. The hyperthyroidism patients were between 18 and 65 years old and newly diagnosed, with a disease duration of less than 2 months. Any patient with an uncontrolled infection, another autoimmune disease, pregnancy or lactation was excluded. Diagnoses relied on clinical symptoms, serum thyroxine and TRAb, thyroid ultrasound and orbital computed tomography. PBMCs were isolated from 7.5 to 10 ml of fresh peripheral blood by Ficoll-Paque density gradient centrifugation. Total RNA was extracted with Trizol reagent, and quality was checked on an Agilent 2100 Bioanalyzer. General study outcomes and caveats: In validation, the model predicted progression to ophthalmopathy a median of around six months before onset, with approximately 70% sensitivity and roughly 77% specificity. Most expanded thyroid clonotypes (frequency above 0.001) were also detected in blood, a finding suggesting that blood repertoires may reflect thyroid immune responses. Sample size was not statistically predetermined, and investigators were not blinded to group allocation. In cross-validation, a model built on a 13 V-J signature told ophthalmopathy apart from stable hyperthyroidism with less than 90% sensitivity and roughly 82% specificity, and in testing the same model reached 80%/75%.

The CDR3 goes from the cysteine to the phenylalanine over 15 residues. Of the read, only the CDR3 DNA is kept; its 45 bases are in frame from base 1. CDR1 and CDR2 are drawn from the germline V gene (reference sequence): MNHEY, SMNVEV. The V end gives up 2 bases and the J end 4 bases, leaving 6 bases in the junction not matched to a gene. Amplification of TCR beta CDR3 regions was carried out from RNA transcripts. A first-round RT-PCR of the TCR CDR3 used the HTBI primer set with the Qiagen OneStep RT-PCR kit. Libraries were constructed in a second round of multiplex PCR, after which size selection and purification were carried out. Sequencing of the libraries was done on an Illumina HiSeq2000 using paired-end 100 bp reads. The published analysis was carried out like this. SOAPnuke was used to process the raw data, throwing out any read that contained adapters or uncalled bases, had a mean Phred below 15, or lacked an exact constant-primer or identifier match. High-quality paired reads were merged with COPE v1.2.5, and unique nucleotide sequences were defined as clonotypes. MiTCR v1.1 was used to align the clonotypes against IMGT TRBV, TRBD and TRBJ reference segments. Analysis was restricted to V-J combinations with a frequency above 0.0001, which covered 98% to 99.2% of repertoires. A TCS score was defined as the ratio between F50 (clonal expansion) and ExV (chaos), using BLOSUM62-based TCRdist between CDR3 peptides within each V-J. Welch's t-statistics and random forest reduced around 550 V-J features to 10 to 15, which were used in a naive Bayes classifier (R e1071). In-frame beta chains were kept once TCRdb had trimmed the public reads at Q25 with fastp and called clones with MiXCR. Each CDR3 protein appears once, grouped with its most common genes and DNA. TCRdb's processing, not the authors' own work, is the source of the V and J calls. A total of approximately 400,000 distinct CDR3 sequences appear in this sample, roughly 19% of them only once. Around 4% of the sample belongs to the ten largest clones.

This clonotype has a count of ten or more. Its antigen remains undetermined. Per-base qualities were not stored, and no clone one base away is much larger. This sequence uses TRBV27 and TRBJ2-5; 8 nucleotides in the junction match TRBD1. This clonotype was sampled from a woman aged 18-29 years with Graves' hyperthyroidism. Sequencing was performed on blood. The CDR3 here reads CASSLADRAGETQYF. In nucleotides, the sequence is TGTGCCAGCAGTTTAGCGGACAGGGCAGGAGAGACCCAGTACTTC.